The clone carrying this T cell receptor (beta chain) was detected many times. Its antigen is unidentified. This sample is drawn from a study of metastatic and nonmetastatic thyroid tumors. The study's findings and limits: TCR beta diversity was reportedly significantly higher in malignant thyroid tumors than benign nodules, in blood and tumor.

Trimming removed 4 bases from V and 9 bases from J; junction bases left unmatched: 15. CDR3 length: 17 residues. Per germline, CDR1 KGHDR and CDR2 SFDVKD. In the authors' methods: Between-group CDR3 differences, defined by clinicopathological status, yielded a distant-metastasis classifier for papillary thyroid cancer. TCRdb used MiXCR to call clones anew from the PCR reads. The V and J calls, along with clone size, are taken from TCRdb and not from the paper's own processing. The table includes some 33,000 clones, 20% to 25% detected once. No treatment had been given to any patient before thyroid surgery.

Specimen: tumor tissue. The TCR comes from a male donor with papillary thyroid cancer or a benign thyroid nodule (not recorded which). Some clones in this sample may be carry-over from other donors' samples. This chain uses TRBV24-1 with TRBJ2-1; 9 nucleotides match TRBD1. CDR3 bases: TGTGCCACCAGTGAAGCCCGGGACAGGGTGAGCCTCGGTGAGCAGTTCTTC. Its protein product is CATSEARDRVSLGEQFF.